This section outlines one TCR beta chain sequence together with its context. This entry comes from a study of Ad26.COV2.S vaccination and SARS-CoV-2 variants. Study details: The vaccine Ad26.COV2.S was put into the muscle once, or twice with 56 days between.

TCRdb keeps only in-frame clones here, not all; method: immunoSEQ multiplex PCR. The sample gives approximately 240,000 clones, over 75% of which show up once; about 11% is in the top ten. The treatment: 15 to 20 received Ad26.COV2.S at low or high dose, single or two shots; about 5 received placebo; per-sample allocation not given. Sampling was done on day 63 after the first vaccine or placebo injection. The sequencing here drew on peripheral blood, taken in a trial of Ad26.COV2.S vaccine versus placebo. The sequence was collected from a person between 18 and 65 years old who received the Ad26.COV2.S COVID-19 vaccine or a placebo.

The CDR3 bases are TGCAGCGTTGGAGTGGGATATTACGAGCAGTACTTC. Its translation is CSVGVGYYEQYF. This sequence joins TRBV29-1 and TRBJ2-7, with D unresolved. Germline V lookup: CDR1 SQVTM, CDR2 ANQGSEA. This CDR3 contains 12 residues. V was trimmed by 4 bases and J by 4 bases, leaving 11 bases between them.